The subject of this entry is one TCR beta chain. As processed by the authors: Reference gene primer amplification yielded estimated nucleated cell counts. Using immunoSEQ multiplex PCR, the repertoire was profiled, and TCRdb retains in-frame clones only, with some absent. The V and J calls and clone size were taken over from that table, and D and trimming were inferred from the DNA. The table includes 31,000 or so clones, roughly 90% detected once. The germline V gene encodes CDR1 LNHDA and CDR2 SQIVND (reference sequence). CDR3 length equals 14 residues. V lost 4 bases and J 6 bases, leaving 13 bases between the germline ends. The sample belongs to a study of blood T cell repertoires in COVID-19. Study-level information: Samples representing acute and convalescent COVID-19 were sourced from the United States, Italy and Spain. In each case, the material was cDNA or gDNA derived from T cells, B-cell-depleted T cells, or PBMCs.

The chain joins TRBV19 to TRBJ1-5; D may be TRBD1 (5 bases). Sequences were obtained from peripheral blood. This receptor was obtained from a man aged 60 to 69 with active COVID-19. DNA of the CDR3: TGTGCCAGTAGTAGGGAAAGGGGCGGTCAGCCCCAGCATTTT. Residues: CASSRERGGQPQHF.